This T cell receptor beta chain comes out of a study of shared clonotypes between healthy human individuals. Study in general: The study used three CD4 naive, three CD4 memory, two CD8 naive and one CD8 memory plate per donor. Findings of the study overall: Generally, naive subsets came out with larger estimated richness than memory subsets.

The authors loaded roughly 200 ng DNA, 30,000 to 35,000 T cell genomes, into sorted-subset replicate PCRs. The assay was immunoSEQ multiplex PCR, and TCRdb's table has in-frame clones only and misses some. The data contain roughly 2 million clones, just under 95% of them seen just once; the ten biggest clones take up roughly 1%. Points on this clone: Antigen: not known.

In the naive CD8 group, cells lacked CD45RO and were positively selected for CCR7, so terminally differentiated effector memory CD45RA+ cells were left out. V lost 3 bases and J lost 13, with 18 bases in between. CDR1 SNHLY and CDR2 FYNNEI come from the germline V gene. The CDR3 runs 13 residues. The source is a man in his late teens or twenties in good health. V is TRBV2 and J is TRBJ1-1; D gene ambiguous. Source material: naive CD8+ T cells sorted from blood. The CDR3 here is CASSDSFGVLDFF. The CDR3 nucleotides are TGTGCCAGCAGTGATTCCTTTGGGGTTTTGGATTTCTTT.